This TCR beta chain was documented in a study of shared clonotypes between healthy human individuals. Study-level results: Non-shared clonotypes had lower generation probabilities than those shared by all four donors. Clonotype sharing across a few donors was observed for roughly 5% of naive CD4 clonotypes.

Using immunoSEQ multiplex PCR, the repertoire was profiled, and TCRdb retains in-frame clones only, with some absent. Of over 850,000 clones in the sample, roughly 74% were seen once. To note about this clone: What it binds is unknown.

Germline V CDR1 and CDR2: SGDLS, YYNGEE. The CDR3 is 12 residues long. V lost 0 bases and J lost 5, with 3 bases in between. Sequenced input: memory CD4+ T cells from PBMCs. Subset indicated: CD45RA-negative fraction. The chain uses TRBV9 and TRBJ2-1; no reliable D call. The sequence derives from a man between 18 and 35 years old in good health. Some clones in this sample may be carry-over from other donors' samples. As DNA, the CDR3 is TGTGCCAGCAGCGTAGTTCACAATGAGCAGTTCTTC. This translates into CASSVVHNEQFF.